Only a few counts were recorded for the clone carrying this T cell receptor (beta chain). Each of the CD4+ naive, central memory, regulatory and stem cell-like memory populations was sorted via CD45RO/CCR7/CD25/CD127/CD95/CD27. This sample was included in a study of beta chain features in type 1 diabetes. Sequenced material consisted of expressed TCRB transcripts (all of the isolated RNA was reverse transcribed). TCRdb's table, derived via immunoSEQ multiplex PCR, lists solely in-frame clones and lacks some. The table records about 140,000 clones, about 9.1% of them present only once. The CDR3 runs to 16 residues. V was clipped by 3 bases and J by 8 bases; unmatched bases: 12. In germline, CDR1 is SGDLS, CDR2 YYNGEE.

The chain couples TRBV9 to TRBJ2-1, with 9 positions matching TRBD2. Source material: central memory CD4+ T cells from blood. The receptor's source is a woman aged 40 to 55 in good health. The CDR3 region is CASSANPGTSPYEQFF. DNA of the CDR3: TGTGCCAGCAGCGCGAATCCCGGGACTAGCCCTTATGAGCAGTTCTTC.